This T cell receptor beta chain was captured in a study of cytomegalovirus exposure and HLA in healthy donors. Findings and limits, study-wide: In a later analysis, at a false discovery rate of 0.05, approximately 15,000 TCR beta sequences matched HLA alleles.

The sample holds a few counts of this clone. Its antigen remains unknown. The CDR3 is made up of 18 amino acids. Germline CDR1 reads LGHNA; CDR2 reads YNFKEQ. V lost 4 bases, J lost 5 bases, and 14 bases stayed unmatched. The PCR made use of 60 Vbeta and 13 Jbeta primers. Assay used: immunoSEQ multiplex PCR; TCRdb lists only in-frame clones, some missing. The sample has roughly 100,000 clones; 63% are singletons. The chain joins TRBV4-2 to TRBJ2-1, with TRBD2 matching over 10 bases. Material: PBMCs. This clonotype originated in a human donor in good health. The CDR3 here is CASSRPSGRVDYNNEQFF. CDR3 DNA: TGTGCCAGCAGCCGGCCTAGCGGGAGAGTGGATTATAACAATGAGCAGTTCTTC.